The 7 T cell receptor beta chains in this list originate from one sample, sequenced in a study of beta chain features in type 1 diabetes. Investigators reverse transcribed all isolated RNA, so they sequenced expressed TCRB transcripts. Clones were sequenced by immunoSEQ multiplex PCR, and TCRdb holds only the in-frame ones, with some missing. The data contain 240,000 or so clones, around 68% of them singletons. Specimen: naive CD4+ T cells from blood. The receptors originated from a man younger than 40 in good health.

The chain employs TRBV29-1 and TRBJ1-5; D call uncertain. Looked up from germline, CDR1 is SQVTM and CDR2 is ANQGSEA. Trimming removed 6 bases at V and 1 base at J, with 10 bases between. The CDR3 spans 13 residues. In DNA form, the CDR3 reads TGCAGCGTGGCCCCGGGGAGCAATCAGCCCCAGCATTTT. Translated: CSVAPGSNQPQHF. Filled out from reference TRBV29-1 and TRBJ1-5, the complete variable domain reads SAVISQKPSRDICQRGTSLTIQCQVDSQVTMMFWYRQQPGQSLTLIATANQGSEATYESGFVIDKFPISRPNLTFSTLTVSNMSPEDSSIYLCSVAPGSNQPQHFGDGTRLSIL.

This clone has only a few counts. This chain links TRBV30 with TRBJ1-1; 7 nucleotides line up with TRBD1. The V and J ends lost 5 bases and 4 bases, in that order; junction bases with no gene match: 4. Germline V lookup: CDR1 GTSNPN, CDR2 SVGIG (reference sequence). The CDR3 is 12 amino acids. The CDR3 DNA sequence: TGTGCCTGGGGACAGGCTCGCACTGAAGCTTTCTTT. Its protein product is CAWGQARTEAFF.

The CDR3 region has the DNA TGTGCCAGCTCACCATACAGCCTTCACTATGGCTACACCTTC. Translated: CASSPYSLHYGYTF. The chain combines TRBV18 with TRBJ1-2; D remains ambiguous. Trimming shortened V by 2 bases and J by 3 bases, and 10 bases separated the two germline ends. The CDR3 is 14 residues long. Germline CDR1 reads KGHSH; CDR2 reads LQKENI.

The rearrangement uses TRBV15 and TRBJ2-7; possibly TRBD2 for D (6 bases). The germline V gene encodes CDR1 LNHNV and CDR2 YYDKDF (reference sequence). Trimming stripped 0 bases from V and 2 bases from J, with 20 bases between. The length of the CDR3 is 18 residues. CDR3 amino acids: CATSRDHPAGGVTYEQYF. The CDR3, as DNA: TGTGCCACCAGCAGAGACCACCCAGCGGGTGGGGTGACCTACGAGCAGTACTTC. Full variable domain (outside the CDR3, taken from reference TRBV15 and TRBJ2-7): DAMVIQNPRYQVTQFGKPVTLSCSQTLNHNVMYWYQQKSSQAPKLLFHYYDKDFNNEADTPDNFQSRRPNTSFCFLDIRSPGLGDTAMYLCATSRDHPAGGVTYEQYFGPGTRLTVT.

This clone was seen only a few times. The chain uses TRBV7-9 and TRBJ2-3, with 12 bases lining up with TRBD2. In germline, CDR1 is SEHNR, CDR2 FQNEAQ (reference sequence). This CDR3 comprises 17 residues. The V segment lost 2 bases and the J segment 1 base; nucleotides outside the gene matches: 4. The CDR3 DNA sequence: TGTGCCAGCAGCTTAACTAGCGGGAGGCTTGGCACAGATACGCAGTATTTT. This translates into CASSLTSGRLGTDTQYF.

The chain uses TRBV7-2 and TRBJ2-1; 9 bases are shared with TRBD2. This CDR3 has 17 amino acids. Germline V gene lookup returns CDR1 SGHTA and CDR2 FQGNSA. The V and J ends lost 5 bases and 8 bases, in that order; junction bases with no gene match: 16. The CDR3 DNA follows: TGTGCCAGCAGCAAACTGCCTAGCGGGATATGGGTGCATGAGCAGTTCTTC. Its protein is CASSKLPSGIWVHEQFF.

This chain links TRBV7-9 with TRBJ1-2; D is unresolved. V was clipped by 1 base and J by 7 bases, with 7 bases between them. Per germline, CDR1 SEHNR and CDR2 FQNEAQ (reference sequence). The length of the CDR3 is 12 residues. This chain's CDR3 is CASSLEKGGYTF. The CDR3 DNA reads TGTGCCAGCAGCTTAGAGAAGGGTGGCTACACCTTC. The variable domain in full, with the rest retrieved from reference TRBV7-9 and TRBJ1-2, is DTGVSQNPRHKITKRGQNVTFRCDPISEHNRLYWYRQTLGQGPEFLTYFQNEAQLEKSRLLSDRFSAERPKGSFSTLEIQRTEQGDSAMYLCASSLEKGGYTFGSGTRLTVV.